The rows below give T cell receptor beta chains drawn from one sample of a study of identical twins. TCRdb itself ran the 5' RACE reads through MiXCR, one entry per CDR3 protein. This table has 500,000 or so distinct CDR3 sequences, 13% to 15% appearing once. These data also featured in a second study, about yellow fever vaccine responses in identical twins.

The sample consisted of CD4+ T cells sorted from blood. These receptors were obtained from a woman in her late teens or twenties in good health. CDR3s include the opening cysteine and the closing phenylalanine or tryptophan.

>TRBV10-1|TRBJ2-2
CASITGGLNTGELFF
>TRBV12-3/TRBV12-4|TRBJ2-7
CASSPYPEGLYEQYF
>TRBV12-3/TRBV12-4|TRBJ2-7
CASTARTSSSYEQYF
>TRBV20-1|TRBJ1-5
CSARVTVPQPQHF
>TRBV7-9|TRBJ2-1
CASSLGRQYNEQFF
>TRBV28|TRBJ2-1
CASSSRGGGDEQFF
>TRBV15|TRBJ1-5
CATSRAGGAQPQHF
>TRBV6-1|TRBJ2-7
CASSPLGGLYEQYF
>TRBV4-2|TRBJ1-4
CASSQSDRESEKLFF
>TRBV28|TRBJ2-7
CASSLIGGSYEQYF
>TRBV12-3/TRBV12-4|TRBJ1-1
CASSLQAGDTEAFF
>TRBV7-2|TRBJ2-3
CASSVRTSGPGADTQYF
>TRBV10-3|TRBJ2-5
CAISDTGGTETQYF
>TRBV7-3|TRBJ2-2
CASSLRLGWNSDSNTGELFF
>TRBV21-1|TRBJ2-7
CASSQTGQPYEQYF
>TRBV4-2|TRBJ2-7
CASSQDAWDIYEQYF
>TRBV24-1|TRBJ2-7
CATSDPGQIEQYF
>TRBV7-9|TRBJ2-5
CASSWWGLQETQYF
>TRBV20-1|TRBJ2-1
CSARDRWRGDPWGEQFF
>TRBV5-1|TRBJ2-2
CASSSLGGLIGELFF
>TRBV10-3|TRBJ2-7
CAISEQAGGPNEQYF
>TRBV7-2|TRBJ2-7
CASSFVSTYYEQYF